What follows describes a single T cell receptor (beta chain). Here the CDR3 omits its conserved ending phenylalanine or tryptophan, so a read error is the likely source. The DNA is omitted, as the CDR3 cannot be located on it reliably, and the CDR3 follows TCRdb's listing. No cell sorting was done before RNA was extracted from the tissue. Distant lung tissue was collected more than 3 cm away from the tumor edge. These data belong to a study of tumor and adjacent non-tumor tissue in lung cancer. Study in general: About 4.17 million productive TCRbeta reads were obtained per sample on average.

TCRbeta libraries were built with three rounds of nested PCR, modified from ARM-PCR. A single record per CDR3 protein comes from TCRdb applying MiXCR to the multiplex PCR reads. This table has tens of thousands of distinct CDR3 sequences, around two thirds appearing once. With termini counted, the CDR3 has 13 amino acids. Germline V CDR1 and CDR2: SGHAT, FQNNGV. The sequencing input was distant non-tumor lung tissue. This TCR was sampled from a man aged 65-85 years with non-small cell lung cancer. The chain links TRBV11-2 to TRBJ1-2. The CDR3 protein is CASSPSRAGGYTS.